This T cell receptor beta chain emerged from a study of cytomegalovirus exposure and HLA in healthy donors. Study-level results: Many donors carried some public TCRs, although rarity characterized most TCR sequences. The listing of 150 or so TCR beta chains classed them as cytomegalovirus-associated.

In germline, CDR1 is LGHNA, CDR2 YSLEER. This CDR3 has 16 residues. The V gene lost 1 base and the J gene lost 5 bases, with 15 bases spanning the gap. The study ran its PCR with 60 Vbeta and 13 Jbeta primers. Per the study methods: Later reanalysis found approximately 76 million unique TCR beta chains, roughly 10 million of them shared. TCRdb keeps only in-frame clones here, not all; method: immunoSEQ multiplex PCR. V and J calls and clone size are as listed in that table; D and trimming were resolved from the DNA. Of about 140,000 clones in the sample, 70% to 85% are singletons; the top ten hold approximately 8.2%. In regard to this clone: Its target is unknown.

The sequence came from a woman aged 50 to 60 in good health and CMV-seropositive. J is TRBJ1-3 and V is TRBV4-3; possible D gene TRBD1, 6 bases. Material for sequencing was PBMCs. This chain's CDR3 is CASSQGTTGSRNTIYF. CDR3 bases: TGCGCCAGCAGCCAAGGGACCACAGGGAGCAGAAACACCATATATTTT.